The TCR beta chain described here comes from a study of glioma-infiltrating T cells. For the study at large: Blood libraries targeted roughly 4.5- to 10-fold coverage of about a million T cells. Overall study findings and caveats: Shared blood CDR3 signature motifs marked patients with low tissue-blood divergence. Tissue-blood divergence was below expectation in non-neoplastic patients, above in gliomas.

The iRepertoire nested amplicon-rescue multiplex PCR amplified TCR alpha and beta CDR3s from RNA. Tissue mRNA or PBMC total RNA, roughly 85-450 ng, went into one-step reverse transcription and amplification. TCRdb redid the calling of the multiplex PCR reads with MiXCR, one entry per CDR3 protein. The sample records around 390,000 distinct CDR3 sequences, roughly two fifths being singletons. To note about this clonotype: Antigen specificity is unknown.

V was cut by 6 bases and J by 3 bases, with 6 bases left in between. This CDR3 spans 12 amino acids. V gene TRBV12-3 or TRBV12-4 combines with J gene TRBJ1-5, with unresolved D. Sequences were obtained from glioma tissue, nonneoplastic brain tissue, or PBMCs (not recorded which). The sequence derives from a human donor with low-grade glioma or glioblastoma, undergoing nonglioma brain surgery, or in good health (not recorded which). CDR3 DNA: TGTGCCAGCAGACTTTTCAATCAGCCCCAGCATTTT. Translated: CASRLFNQPQHF.